This record covers a single T cell receptor beta chain. Its antigen is currently unknown. The data originate from a study of T cell repertoires in cytomegalovirus infection. One entry per CDR3 protein, called by TCRdb with MiXCR from the reads. The profile shows roughly 920,000 distinct CDR3 sequences, about a third of them singletons. The V gene's germline CDR1 is SEHNR and CDR2 FQNEAQ (reference sequence). Trimming took 3 bases from V and 4 from J, leaving 15 bases between them. The length of the CDR3 is 15 residues. This clonotype originated in a human donor in good health (CMV status not recorded). Some clones in this sample may be carry-over from other donors' samples. V and J are TRBV7-9 and TRBJ1-2; D gene ambiguous. Sample: cultured CD8+ T cells from PBMCs, taken from culture after CMV antigen stimulation. CDR3 coding DNA: TGTGCCAGCAGCTTCCCCCCCGGGCAGTCCTATGGCTACACCTTC. It yields the protein CASSFPPGQSYGYTF.